Below are 20 T cell receptor beta chains sequenced from a single sample in a study of blood T cell repertoires in COVID-19. This table comes from immunoSEQ multiplex PCR, and its TCRdb copy is limited to in-frame clones, with some not included. Altogether about 78,000 clones are present, roughly 90% being singletons, with the ten largest covering around 2.7%. The sequenced sample was peripheral blood. These receptors were collected from an older man with active or convalescent COVID-19.

The chain couples TRBV4-1 to TRBJ1-4; 8 nucleotides agree with TRBD1. The CDR3 is 16 residues long. V lost 0 bases to trimming and J lost 7 bases; unmatched junction nucleotides: 7. The germline V gene encodes CDR1 MGHRA and CDR2 YSYEKL. The CDR3 DNA reads TGCGCCAGCAGCCAAGATGGGGACAGGCCGGGTGAAAAACTGTTTTTT. Translated: CASSQDGDRPGEKLFF.

Here the CDR3 reads CASTPGQRGEQYF. The CDR3 DNA follows: TGTGCCAGTACTCCGGGACAGAGGGGCGAGCAGTACTTC. This chain joins TRBV19 and TRBJ2-7; TRBD1 matches 7 bases. Germline trimming cut 7 bases from V and 6 bases from J; bases unmatched to any gene: 9. The CDR3 is 13 residues long. In germline, CDR1 is LNHDA, CDR2 SQIVND (reference sequence).

The chain employs TRBV3-1 (or the pseudogene TRBV3-2) and TRBJ2-3, with 8 positions matching TRBD1. This CDR3 is built from 15 residues. Per germline, CDR1 LGHDT and CDR2 YNNKEL (reference sequence). The V segment lost 5 bases and the J segment 0 bases; nucleotides outside the gene matches: 4. CDR3 sequence reads: CASSSTGESTDTQYF. The CDR3 bases are TGTGCCAGCAGCTCGACAGGGGAGAGCACAGATACGCAGTATTTT.

The gene calls are TRBV19 and TRBJ2-2, with D unresolved. Trimming cost V 6 bases and J 6 bases, with 14 bases left between them. From germline, CDR1 is LNHDA and CDR2 SQIVND (reference sequence). The CDR3 runs to 14 residues. In DNA form, the CDR3 reads TGTGCCAGTAGCTTCCTACGGGTACCCGGGGAGCTGTTTTTT. Translation gives CASSFLRVPGELFF.

V and J are TRBV27 and TRBJ2-7; 7 positions match TRBD2. The CDR3 has 15 residues. Trimming cost V 2 bases and J 3 bases; bases outside gene matches: 7. Germline V gene sequence: CDR1 MNHEY, CDR2 SMNVEV (reference sequence). The CDR3 protein is CASSLRTRPDYEQYF. The CDR3, as DNA: TGTGCCAGCAGTTTACGGACTAGGCCTGACTACGAGCAGTACTTC.

Remarks on this clone: Distinct nucleotide sequences in the sample also encode this CDR3. The V and J genes are TRBV18 and TRBJ2-1; TRBD2 is a possible D gene (5 bases). V lost 3 bases to trimming and J lost 0 bases, with 9 bases between them. Germline V gene sequence: CDR1 KGHSH, CDR2 LQKENI. The CDR3 length is 15 residues. The CDR3 reads CASSPSGSSYNEQFF. The CDR3 nucleotides are TGTGCCAGCTCACCCAGCGGTAGCTCCTACAATGAGCAGTTCTTC. Full variable domain (rest looked up from reference TRBV18 and TRBJ2-1): NAGVMQNPRHLVRRRGQEARLRCSPMKGHSHVYWYRQLPEEGLKFMVYLQKENIIDESGMPKERFSAEFPKEGPSILRIQQVVRGDSAAYFCASSPSGSSYNEQFFGPGTRLTVL.

The chain carries TRBV5-1 and TRBJ2-3; D might be TRBD1 (6 bases). Germline lookup yields CDR1 SGHRS and CDR2 YFSETQ. The ends were cut back, 0 bases at V and 6 bases at J, with 11 bases in the middle. The CDR3 loop spans 14 amino acids. The CDR3 spells CASSLVSRGDTQYF. The CDR3 DNA is TGCGCCAGCAGCTTGGTTTCTAGGGGGGATACGCAGTATTTT. The full variable domain, its missing parts supplied by reference TRBV5-1 and TRBJ2-3, is KAGVTQTPRYLIKTRGQQVTLSCSPISGHRSVSWYQQTPGQGLQFLFEYFSETQRNKGNFPGRFSGRQFSNSRSEMNVSTLELGDSALYLCASSLVSRGDTQYFGPGTRLTVL.

Here the CDR3 reads CSASKREISETQYF. Written as DNA, the CDR3 is TGCAGTGCTAGTAAGCGGGAGATTTCGGAGACCCAGTACTTC. V and J are TRBV20-1 and TRBJ2-5, with 8 positions matching TRBD2. V lost 3 bases, J lost 5 bases, and 8 bases stayed unmatched. This CDR3 has 14 amino acids. The germline gives CDR1 DFQATT, CDR2 SNEGSKA (reference sequence).

This clone was detected only a few times. As DNA, the CDR3 is TGCGCCAGCAGCCTGGGACAGGGAGTCACCGGGGAGCTGTTTTTT. Translated, it gives CASSLGQGVTGELFF. The rearrangement uses TRBV4-1 and TRBJ2-2, with 9 bases that match TRBD1. Germline values: CDR1 MGHRA, CDR2 YSYEKL. The ends lost 4 bases at V and 4 bases at J; junction bases unmatched: 4. There are 15 residues in the CDR3.

This clone appeared once. This chain connects TRBV10-3 to TRBJ1-4; 9 nucleotides align to TRBD1. The V gene end was trimmed by 2 bases and the J gene end by 4 bases; junction bases not matched to a gene: 8. The CDR3 has 17 amino acids. From germline, CDR1 is ENHRY and CDR2 SYGVKD. The CDR3 protein is CAISEGGTGHHNEKLFF. CDR3 DNA: TGTGCCATCAGTGAGGGTGGGACAGGGCACCATAATGAAAAACTGTTTTTT.

The CDR3 region is CASSLGDRAEAFF. The CDR3 region has the DNA TGTGCCAGCAGCTTGGGGGACAGGGCTGAAGCTTTCTTT. The V gene is TRBV5-4, the J gene TRBJ1-1; 9 nucleotides agree with TRBD1. The CDR3 spans 13 residues. Per the germline V gene, CDR1 is SGHNT and CDR2 is YYREEE (reference sequence). V lost 0 bases to trimming and J lost 6 bases; unmatched junction nucleotides: 0.

V and J are TRBV9 and TRBJ2-2, with unresolved D. Germline-derived CDR1 and CDR2 are SGDLS and YYNGEE. The CDR3 is 14 residues long. V was pared by 0 bases and J by 2 bases, with 5 bases between. This CDR3 is CASSVGVNTGELFF. The DNA of the CDR3 is TGTGCCAGCAGCGTAGGCGTTAACACCGGGGAGCTGTTTTTT. The full variable domain, with the rest looked up from reference TRBV9 and TRBJ2-2, is DSGVTQTPKHLITATGQRVTLRCSPRSGDLSVYWYQQSLDQGLQFLIQYYNGEERAKGNILERFSAQQFPDLHSELNLSSLELGDSALYFCASSVGVNTGELFFGEGSRLTVL.

The CDR3 is CASSSMDSRYNEQFF. As DNA, the CDR3 is TGCGCCAGCAGCTCGATGGACAGCAGGTACAATGAGCAGTTCTTC. The rearrangement joins TRBV5-1 to TRBJ2-1; perhaps TRBD1 as D (6 bases). Trimming stripped 3 bases from V and 4 bases from J, with 14 bases between. The CDR3 sequence is 15 residues long. Germline assignment: CDR1 SGHRS and CDR2 YFSETQ.

The J gene is TRBJ1-2, the V gene TRBV27; D remains unclear. From germline, CDR1 is MNHEY and CDR2 SMNVEV (reference sequence). This CDR3 has 15 residues. The germline V and J ends were trimmed by 2 bases and 4 bases, with 14 bases remaining between them. As DNA, the CDR3 is TGTGCCAGCAGTTTAAGAGGAGGGCGAAGCTATGGCTACACCTTC. It yields the protein CASSLRGGRSYGYTF.

The chain combines TRBV9 with TRBJ2-3, with 8 nucleotides matching TRBD1. The CDR3 consists of 14 residues. V shed 0 bases and J 4 bases; nucleotides not matched to a gene: 1. Germline CDR1 and CDR2: SGDLS and YYNGEE. The CDR3 DNA is TGTGCCAGCAGCGTAGCACAGGGGGCAGATACGCAGTATTTT. This sequence encodes CASSVAQGADTQYF.

This clone was detected a few times. The CDR3 sequence is CASRGLAVNTGELFF. The CDR3 nucleotides are TGTGCCAGCAGAGGACTAGCGGTGAACACCGGGGAGCTGTTTTTT. V and J are TRBV2 and TRBJ2-2; 10 bases fit TRBD2. This CDR3 has 15 amino acids. The junction had 2 bases not matched to a gene; V was cut back by 6 bases and J by 1 base. Per germline, CDR1 SNHLY and CDR2 FYNNEI. Variable domain in full (rest from reference TRBV2 and TRBJ2-2): EPEVTQTPSHQVTQMGQEVILRCVPISNHLYFYWYRQILGQKVEFLVSFYNNEISEKSEIFDDQFSVERPDGSNFTLKIRSTKLEDSAMYFCASRGLAVNTGELFFGEGSRLTVL.

The V and J genes are TRBV10-3 and TRBJ1-2; tentatively, D is TRBD1 (5 bases). V was cut by 2 bases and J by 7 bases, with 17 bases left in between. Germline V CDR1 and CDR2: ENHRY, SYGVKD. The CDR3 runs 15 residues. CDR3 amino acids: CAISEGGTSAGGYTF. The CDR3 DNA is TGTGCCATCAGTGAGGGGGGGACGTCGGCGGGTGGCTACACCTTC.

V and J are TRBV7-3 and TRBJ2-1; the match to TRBD2 covers 10 bases. The CDR3 covers 17 residues. Unmatched junction bases numbered 19, after V lost 5 bases and J lost 12 bases. Germline CDR1 SGHTA, CDR2 FQGTGA. The chain's CDR3 is CASSPRGASGSEVAQFF. DNA for the CDR3: TGTGCCAGCAGCCCGAGGGGCGCTAGCGGGAGTGAGGTCGCGCAGTTCTTC.

This clone was seen just once. In nucleotides, the CDR3 is TGTGCCAGCAGCCCCCTAGCGGGCGTAACCTACGAGCAGTACTTC. Translation: CASSPLAGVTYEQYF. The chain has TRBV6-6 and TRBJ2-7, with 8 positions matching TRBD2. The CDR3 covers 15 residues. Per the germline V gene, CDR1 is MNHNY and CDR2 is SVGAGI (reference sequence). V dropped 6 bases and J dropped 2; count of bases not matched to a gene: 9.

This clone was seen only a few times. The V and J genes are TRBV19 and TRBJ1-5; tentative D call: TRBD1 (6 bases). Trimming stripped 5 bases from V and 2 bases from J, with 10 bases between. The CDR3 consists of 14 residues. CDR1 is LNHDA and CDR2 is SQIVND in the germline V gene (reference sequence). The CDR3, as DNA: TGTGCCAGTAGTCCAAACAGGGGCAATCAGCCCCAGCATTTT. Protein product: CASSPNRGNQPQHF.